This TCR beta chain was captured by sequencing in a study of shared clonotypes between healthy human individuals. The study's findings and limits: Despite large depth, rarefaction showed incomplete sorted-subset sequencing.

The CDR3 consists of 20 residues. This clone has just one count. Its antigen is as yet unknown. Across several immunoSEQ plates, the genomic DNA of each subset was split evenly. Replicate sorted-subset PCRs were loaded with approximately 190 ng DNA, 29,000 or so T cell genomes. Methods used by the authors: There were no quality scores in the junction-only immunoSEQ sequences, so filtering differed. TCRdb keeps only in-frame clones here, not all; method: immunoSEQ multiplex PCR. The V and J calls and clone size are taken from that table; D and trimming were inferred from the DNA. In the table there are roughly 110,000 clones, around 65% of which are singletons.

This sequence originates from a woman in her twenties or thirties in good health. This chain connects TRBV21-1 to TRBJ1-5. TRBV21-1 is classified as a pseudogene. Sequenced input: memory CD8+ T cells sorted from blood. Subset meaning: CD45RO+ cells pooled with CCR7-negative TemRA cells. The CDR3, as DNA: TGTGCCAGCAGCAAAGAGGGTTTCAGCTGGCGCAGTCATAGCAATCAGCCCCAGCATTTT. It translates to CASSKEGFSWRSHSNQPQHF.